This TCR beta chain originates from a study of OX40 agonist ivuxolimab in advanced cancers. Background on the study: Cohort: around 79% men, mean age approximately 60, aged about 20 to 90. Prior checkpoint blockade (anti-PD-1, anti-PD-L1 or anti-CTLA-4) was permitted; over 30% had it.

Profiling relied on immunoSEQ multiplex PCR, and the TCRdb table lists in-frame clones only, not all of them. Among 36,000 or so clones listed, 88% were seen once. The V gene lost 0 bases and the J gene lost 8 bases, with 17 bases spanning the gap. Germline loops: CDR1 SGHTA, CDR2 FQGNSA. The CDR3 contains 16 residues. Individuals having autoimmune disease history or systemic immunosuppression were not enrolled. This chain uses TRBV7-2 with TRBJ2-1, with a weak D call TRBD2 (6 bases). The sequence came from an adult with an advanced solid tumor such as melanoma, head and neck, liver or kidney cancer. The sequencing here drew on CD4+ or CD8+ T cells sorted from blood, taken in a trial of the OX40 agonist ivuxolimab. The CDR3 region has the DNA TGTGCCAGCAGCTTAGCGGACCTCACTAGCATCCATGAGCAGTTCTTC. It translates to CASSLADLTSIHEQFF.